A selection of T cell receptor beta chains follows, all from one sample in a study of CD8 T cells in Susac syndrome. MiXCR, run by TCRdb on the immunoSEQ multiplex PCR reads, gives a single entry per CDR3 protein. The repertoire holds under 200,000 distinct CDR3 sequences, roughly nine tenths seen once, with about 0.1% in the top ten. The sample was CD4+ T cells from PBMCs. These receptors all come from a human donor with Susac syndrome. Each CDR3 is given with its conserved first and last residue. D genes are given only for firm matches. Rows may omit the clone size; those that give it use once, few, many or a size class.

CASSPSQRLYNEQFF TGTGCCAGCAGTCCCTCCCAGCGGCTCTACAATGAGCAGTTCTTC TRBJ2-1 NA TRBV28 once
CASRGTSTDTQYF TGTGCCAGCAGGGGGACTAGCACAGATACGCAGTATTTT TRBJ2-3 NA TRBV3-1 few
CASSFRTDYEQYF TGCGCCAGCAGCTTCCGGACAGACTACGAGCAGTACTTC TRBJ2-7 NA TRBV5-1 NA
CASSILEGADYGYTF TGTGCCAGTAGTATATTGGAGGGGGCGGACTATGGCTACACCTTC TRBJ1-2 TRBD1 TRBV19 NA
CASSILPGQGRYEQYF TGTGCCAGCAGCATTCTCCCGGGACAGGGCAGATACGAGCAGTACTTC TRBJ2-7 TRBD1 TRBV28 NA
CASSPGSQGRNQPQHF TGTGCCAGCTCACCAGGGTCTCAGGGAAGAAATCAGCCCCAGCATTTT TRBJ1-5 NA TRBV18 NA
CASGGHGEKLFF TGTGCCAGCGGGGGGCACGGGGAAAAACTGTTTTTT TRBJ1-4 NA TRBV12-3/TRBV12-4 NA
CSARQVGEQYF TGCAGTGCTAGACAGGTGGGGGAGCAGTACTTC TRBJ2-7 NA TRBV20-1 NA
CASMKWGRESSYTF TGTGCCAGTATGAAATGGGGCAGGGAGTCGAGCTACACCTTC TRBJ1-2 NA TRBV19 NA
CASSIVAGEASEQFF TGTGCCAGTAGTATAGTTGCGGGAGAGGCCAGTGAGCAGTTCTTC TRBJ2-1 TRBD2 TRBV19 once
CASSQDSPAQYF TGTGCCAGCAGCCAAGACTCCCCGGCCCAGTACTTC TRBJ2-5 NA TRBV3-1 NA
CSARDSGEIQETQYF TGCAGTGCTAGAGATTCCGGGGAGATTCAAGAGACCCAGTACTTC TRBJ2-5 NA TRBV20-1 NA
CASSLSSLGLASYEQYF TGTGCCAGCAGCTTGTCCTCCCTGGGACTTGCCTCCTACGAGCAGTACTTC TRBJ2-7 NA TRBV11-2 NA
CASSFFREGDEQYF TGTGCCAGCAGCTTCTTCAGGGAGGGGGACGAGCAGTACTTC TRBJ2-7 NA TRBV7-2 NA
CASSPPTSGRWEQYF TGTGCCAGCTCACCACCGACTAGCGGGCGGTGGGAGCAGTACTTC TRBJ2-7 TRBD2 TRBV18 NA
CSASRRTDTQYF TGCAGTGCTAGTCGGCGGACAGATACGCAGTATTTT TRBJ2-3 NA TRBV20-1 NA
CASQKDKGTEAFF TGTGCCAGTCAAAAGGACAAGGGAACTGAAGCTTTCTTT TRBJ1-1 NA TRBV2 NA
CASSLPSTRMNTEAFF TGTGCCAGCAGTTTACCCTCGACACGAATGAACACTGAAGCTTTCTTT TRBJ1-1 NA TRBV28 once
CAWSTGLAGGVDTQYF TGTGCCTGGAGCACTGGACTAGCGGGGGGGGTAGATACGCAGTATTTT TRBJ2-3 TRBD2 TRBV30 NA
CASSWGGQGKVFYEQYF TGCGCCAGCAGCTGGGGGGGACAGGGAAAAGTTTTCTACGAGCAGTACTTC TRBJ2-7 TRBD1 TRBV5-1 NA